This T cell receptor (beta chain) comes out of a study of shared clonotypes between healthy human individuals. This clone was counted once. The data were produced by immunoSEQ multiplex PCR, yet TCRdb's version contains in-frame clones alone and is incomplete. The sample has 450,000 to 550,000 clones, approximately 79% seen once; the top ten hold 10% to 15%. Germline V gene lookup returns CDR1 SNHLY and CDR2 FYNNEI. The CDR3 is made up of 16 amino acids. V was pared by 2 bases and J by 3 bases, with 14 bases between. The source material was PBMCs. This sequence was found in a woman in her forties in good health. Some clones in this sample may be carry-over from other donors' samples. This sequence joins TRBV2 and TRBJ1-5, with a possible D match to TRBD1 (6 bases). The CDR3 DNA reads TGTGCCAGCAGTGAAACGGGGGGCCGTGTCAATCAGCCCCAGCATTTT. Translated: CASSETGGRVNQPQHF. The variable domain in full, with the rest retrieved from reference TRBV2 and TRBJ1-5, is EPEVTQTPSHQVTQMGQEVILRCVPISNHLYFYWYRQILGQKVEFLVSFYNNEISEKSEIFDDQFSVERPDGSNFTLKIRSTKLEDSAMYFCASSETGGRVNQPQHFGDGTRLSIL.